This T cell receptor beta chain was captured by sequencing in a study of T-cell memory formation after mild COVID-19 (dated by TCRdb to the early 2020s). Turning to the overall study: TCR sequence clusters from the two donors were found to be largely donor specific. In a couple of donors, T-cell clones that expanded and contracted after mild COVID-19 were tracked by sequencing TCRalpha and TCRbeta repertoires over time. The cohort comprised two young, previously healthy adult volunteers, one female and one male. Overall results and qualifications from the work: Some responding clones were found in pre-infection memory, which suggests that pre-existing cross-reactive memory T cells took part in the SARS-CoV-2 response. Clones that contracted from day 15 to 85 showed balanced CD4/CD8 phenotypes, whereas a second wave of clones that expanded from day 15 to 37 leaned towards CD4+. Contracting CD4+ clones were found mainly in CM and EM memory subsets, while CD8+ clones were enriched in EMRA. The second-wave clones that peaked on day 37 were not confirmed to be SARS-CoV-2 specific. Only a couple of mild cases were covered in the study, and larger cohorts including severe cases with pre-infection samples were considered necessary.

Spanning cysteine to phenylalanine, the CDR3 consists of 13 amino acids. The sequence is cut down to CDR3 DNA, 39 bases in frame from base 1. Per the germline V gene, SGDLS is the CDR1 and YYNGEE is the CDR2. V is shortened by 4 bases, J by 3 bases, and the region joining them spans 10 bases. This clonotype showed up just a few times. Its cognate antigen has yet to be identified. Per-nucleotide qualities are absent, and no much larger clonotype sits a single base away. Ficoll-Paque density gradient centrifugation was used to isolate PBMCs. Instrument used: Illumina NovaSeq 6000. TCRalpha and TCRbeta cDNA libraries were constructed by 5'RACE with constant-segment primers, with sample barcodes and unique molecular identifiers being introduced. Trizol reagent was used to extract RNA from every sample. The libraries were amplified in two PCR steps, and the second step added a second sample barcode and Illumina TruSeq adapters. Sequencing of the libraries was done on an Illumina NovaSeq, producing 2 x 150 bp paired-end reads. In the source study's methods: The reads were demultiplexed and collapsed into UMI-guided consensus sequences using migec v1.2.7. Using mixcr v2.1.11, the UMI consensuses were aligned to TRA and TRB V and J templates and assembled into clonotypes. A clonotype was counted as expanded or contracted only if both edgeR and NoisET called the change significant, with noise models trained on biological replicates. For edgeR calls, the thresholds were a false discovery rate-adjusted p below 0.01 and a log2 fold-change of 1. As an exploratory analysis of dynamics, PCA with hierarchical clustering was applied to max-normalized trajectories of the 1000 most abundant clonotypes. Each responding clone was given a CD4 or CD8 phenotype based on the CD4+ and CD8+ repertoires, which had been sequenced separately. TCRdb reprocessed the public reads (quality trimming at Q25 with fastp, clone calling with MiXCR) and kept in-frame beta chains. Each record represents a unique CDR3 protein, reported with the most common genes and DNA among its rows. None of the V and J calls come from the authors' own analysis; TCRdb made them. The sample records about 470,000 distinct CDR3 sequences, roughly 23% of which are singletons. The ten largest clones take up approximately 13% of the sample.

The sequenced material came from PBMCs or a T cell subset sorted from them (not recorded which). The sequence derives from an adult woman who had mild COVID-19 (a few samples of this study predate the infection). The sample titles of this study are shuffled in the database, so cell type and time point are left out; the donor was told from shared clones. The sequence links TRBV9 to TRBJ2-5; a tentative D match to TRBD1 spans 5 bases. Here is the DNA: TGTGCCAGCAGCCAGGGCAGGGAAGAGACCCAGTACTTC. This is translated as CASSQGREETQYF.